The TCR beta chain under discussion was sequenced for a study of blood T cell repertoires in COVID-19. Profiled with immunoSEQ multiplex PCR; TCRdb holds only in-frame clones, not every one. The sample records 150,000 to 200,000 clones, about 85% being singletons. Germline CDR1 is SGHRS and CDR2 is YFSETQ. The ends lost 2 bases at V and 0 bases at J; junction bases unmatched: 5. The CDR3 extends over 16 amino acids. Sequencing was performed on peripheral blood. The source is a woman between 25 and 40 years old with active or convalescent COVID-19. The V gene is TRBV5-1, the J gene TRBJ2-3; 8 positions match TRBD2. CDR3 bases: TGCGCCAGCAGCTTTGCTAGCGGGTCTAGCACAGATACGCAGTATTTT. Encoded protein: CASSFASGSSTDTQYF.